The clone carrying this TCR beta chain was observed a handful of times. Its antigen is undetermined. The data belong to a study of T-cell memory formation after mild COVID-19. Across the study: Largely donor-specific sequence clusters came from a couple of donors.

In TCRdb, the 5' RACE reads were re-called with MiXCR into one record per CDR3 protein. This sample yields around 110,000 distinct CDR3 sequences, of which about 17% are seen a single time; 28% belongs to the top ten. Broader study findings: Researchers found some responding clones in pre-infection memory, a sign that cross-reactive memory joined. CD4+ clones that contracted lay mainly in CM and EM; CD8+ ones lay in EMRA. What remained unconfirmed was the SARS-CoV-2 specificity of second-wave clones peaking on day 37.

The sample comprised PBMCs or a T cell subset sorted from them (not recorded which). The TCR was taken from an adult woman who had mild COVID-19 (a few samples of this study predate the infection). Cell type and time point are not known.

The CDR3 is CASSLVTESTDTQYF. CDR3 bases: TGTGCCAGCAGCTTAGTAACGGAAAGCACAGATACGCAGTATTTT. The V call is TRBV11-2, the J call TRBJ2-3; D is undetermined. CDR1 is SGHAT and CDR2 is FQNNGV in the germline V gene. This CDR3 is built from 15 residues. Trimming took off 1 base at V and 0 bases at J, with 8 bases between the two ends.